One and the same sample provided the 11 T cell receptor beta chains below, sequenced in a study of T cell responses to AZD1222 COVID-19 vaccine (dated by TCRdb to about 2021). The library relied on the immunoSEQ multiplex PCR assay. The clones in this table, taken by TCRdb from immuneACCESS, are in-frame only. Not every clone is retained; where verified, under half of the shortfall comes from an unresolved V gene, and the cause of the rest is unknown. The sample contains roughly 120,000 clones, about 89% of them found a single time. The ten largest clones capture approximately 4.2% of the sample. This specimen's time point label, per the study, means: baseline before first vaccination. Sequencing used peripheral blood, obtained on day 0 of AZD1222 vaccination. The receptors originated from an adult in good health.

V and J are TRBV28 and TRBJ1-2; tentatively, D is TRBD1 (5 bases). The CDR3 contains 11 residues. The germline V and J ends were trimmed by 9 bases and 5 bases, with 10 bases remaining between them. In germline, CDR1 is MDHEN, CDR2 SYDVKM. CDR3 protein: CARGRGYGYTF. CDR3 nucleotides: TGTGCCAGGGGAAGGGGATATGGCTACACCTTC.

The chain is built from TRBV27 and TRBJ2-7; 11 nucleotides line up with TRBD1. J gave up 4 bases and V 5 bases, and 10 bases lay outside the gene matches. The CDR3 length is 16 residues. Germline V gives CDR1 MNHEY, CDR2 SMNVEV (reference sequence). The CDR3 bases are TGTGCCAGCAGTCCATGGACAGGGGGCATCATGTACGAGCAGTACTTC. Its translation: CASSPWTGGIMYEQYF.

V is TRBV24-1 and J is TRBJ2-7, with D possibly TRBD2 on 5 matching bases. From germline, CDR1 is KGHDR and CDR2 SFDVKD. The CDR3 spans 15 residues. V was pared by 7 bases and J by 5 bases, with 20 bases between. The CDR3 here is CATREALSVLDEQYF. The CDR3 DNA reads TGTGCCACCAGGGAGGCCCTTTCGGTTCTGGACGAGCAGTACTTC.

The chain recombines TRBV6-6 with TRBJ2-3, with D unresolved. The V gene lost 7 bases and the J gene lost 5 bases, with 7 bases spanning the gap. This CDR3 contains 11 residues. In germline, CDR1 is MNHNY, CDR2 SVGAGI (reference sequence). In DNA form, the CDR3 reads TGTGCCAGCAACCGGCAAGATACGCAGTATTTT. Amino acids: CASNRQDTQYF.

This chain links TRBV5-1 with TRBJ2-7; D remains ambiguous. Trimming pared 0 bases from V and 4 bases from J, leaving 2 bases between. The CDR3 runs to 11 residues. Germline CDR1 is SGHRS and CDR2 is YFSETQ. Here the CDR3 reads CASSLGYEQYF. CDR3 in DNA: TGCGCCAGCAGCTTGGGGTACGAGCAGTACTTC.

The J gene is TRBJ1-3, the V gene TRBV5-1; D is undetermined. Trimming took 4 bases from V and 0 from J, leaving 8 bases between them. The germline V gene has CDR1 SGHRS and CDR2 YFSETQ. The CDR3 runs 14 residues. CDR3 in DNA: TGCGCCAGCAGCGCGGCGGGCTCTGGAAACACCATATATTTT. Translating it yields CASSAAGSGNTIYF.

V usage is TRBV5-1 and J usage is TRBJ2-1; 10 positions match TRBD2. Germline V gives CDR1 SGHRS, CDR2 YFSETQ. This CDR3 has 14 amino acids. V was clipped by 1 base and J by 8 bases; unmatched bases: 3. The CDR3 nucleotides read TGCGCCAGCAGCTTGACTAGCGGGAAAGATGAGCAGTTCTTC. Translated: CASSLTSGKDEQFF.

V is TRBV14 and J is TRBJ1-2, with 7 bases identical to TRBD1. After removal of 4 bases from V and 2 bases from J, the junction contained 1 base not matched to a gene. There are 13 residues in the CDR3. Germline V gives CDR1 SGHDN, CDR2 FVKESK. The CDR3 DNA reads as TGTGCCAGCAGCCTGGACAGGAACTATGGCTACACCTTC. Amino acids: CASSLDRNYGYTF.

This chain joins TRBV5-4 and TRBJ2-7, with D unresolved. The CDR3 consists of 15 residues. CDR1 is SGHNT, CDR2 YYREEE, per germline (reference sequence). Trimming took 0 bases from V and 3 from J, leaving 13 bases between them. In nucleotides, the CDR3 is TGTGCCAGCAGCTTGGGGGGTGAGGCCCTCTACGAGCAGTACTTC. It is translated as CASSLGGEALYEQYF.

The V call is TRBV19, the J call TRBJ2-3; D assignment may be TRBD1 or TRBD2 (6 bases each). V lost 6 bases, J lost 3 bases, and 16 bases lay in between. The CDR3 is made up of 15 amino acids. The germline V gene encodes CDR1 LNHDA and CDR2 SQIVND (reference sequence). The CDR3 nucleotides are TGTGCCAGTAGCCCGCGAGGGGGGCGGACAGATACGCAGTATTTT. Protein: CASSPRGGRTDTQYF.

The chain employs TRBV6-2 or TRBV6-3 and TRBJ2-7; D is possibly TRBD1 (6 bases). The CDR3 is made up of 16 amino acids. Trimming removed 2 bases at V and 3 bases at J, with 17 bases between. The germline gives CDR1 MNHEY, CDR2 SVGEGT. This CDR3 reads CASSYPIPGADYEQYF. The CDR3 bases are TGTGCCAGCAGTTACCCCATCCCAGGGGCCGACTACGAGCAGTACTTC.